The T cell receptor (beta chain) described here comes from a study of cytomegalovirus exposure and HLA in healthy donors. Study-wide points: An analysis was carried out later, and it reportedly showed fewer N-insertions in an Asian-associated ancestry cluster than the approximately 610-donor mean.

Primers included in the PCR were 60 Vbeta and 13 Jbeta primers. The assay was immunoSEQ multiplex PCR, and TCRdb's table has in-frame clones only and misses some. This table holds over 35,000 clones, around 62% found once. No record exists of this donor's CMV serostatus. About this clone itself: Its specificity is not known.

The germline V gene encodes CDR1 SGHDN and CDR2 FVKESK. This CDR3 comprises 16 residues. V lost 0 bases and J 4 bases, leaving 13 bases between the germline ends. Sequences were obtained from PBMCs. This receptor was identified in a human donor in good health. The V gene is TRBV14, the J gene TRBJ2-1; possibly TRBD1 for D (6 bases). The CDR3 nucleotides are TGTGCCAGCAGCCAAGATGTGGACAGCCTTTACAATGAGCAGTTCTTC. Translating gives CASSQDVDSLYNEQFF.